This entry lists 5 T cell receptor beta chains sequenced from one sample in a study of lymphopenia after photon versus proton radiotherapy. TCRdb's copy holds only in-frame clones and misses some; the assay was immunoSEQ multiplex PCR. Here the sample spans 55,000 to 70,000 clones, approximately 83% being singletons. Source: peripheral blood, taken from a patient treated with photon-based radiotherapy. The source is a man between 40 and 49 years old with gastric cancer.

The chain couples TRBV7-9 to TRBJ2-1; D is uncertain. In germline, CDR1 is SEHNR, CDR2 FQNEAQ (reference sequence). The CDR3 has 12 residues. V was clipped by 5 bases and J by 11 bases, with 13 bases between them. In nucleotides, the CDR3 is TGTGCCAGCAGCCCCCGCGCTGGGAAGCAGTTCTTC. The encoded protein is CASSPRAGKQFF.

V gene TRBV7-8 combines with J gene TRBJ2-1; 7 bases are a match to TRBD2. This CDR3 has 15 residues. V dropped 8 bases and J dropped 4; count of bases not matched to a gene: 11. The V gene's germline CDR1 is SGHVS and CDR2 FQNEAQ. The CDR3: CASSSGAGMYNEQFF. The CDR3 DNA reads as TGTGCCAGCTCAAGCGGAGCGGGGATGTACAATGAGCAGTTCTTC.

The rearrangement links TRBV4-1 to TRBJ2-2, with D unresolved. Trimming pared 1 base from V and 2 bases from J, leaving 5 bases between. CDR1 is MGHRA, CDR2 YSYEKL, per germline. This CDR3 is built from 14 residues. The CDR3 DNA reads TGCGCCAGCAGCCAAGGACGAAACACCGGGGAGCTGTTTTTT. Residues: CASSQGRNTGELFF.

The chain is built from TRBV5-1 and TRBJ1-1; the match to TRBD1 covers 8 bases. Germline-derived CDR1 and CDR2 are SGHRS and YFSETQ. This CDR3 region has 15 residues. With 0 bases clipped from V and 4 bases from J, the junction kept 5 bases outside the gene matches. The CDR3 DNA sequence: TGCGCCAGCAGCTTGGTCCGGACAGGGACCACTGAAGCTTTCTTT. The encoded protein is CASSLVRTGTTEAFF.

V and J are TRBV11-2 and TRBJ2-7, with D tentatively TRBD1 (6 bases). This CDR3 comprises 14 residues. Trimming cost V 1 base and J 0 bases, with 7 bases left between them. Germline assignment: CDR1 SGHAT and CDR2 FQNNGV. The CDR3 here is CASSLADSSYEQYF. DNA for the CDR3: TGTGCCAGCAGCTTAGCGGACAGCTCCTACGAGCAGTACTTC. The entire variable domain, with the rest obtained from reference TRBV11-2 and TRBJ2-7, is as follows: EAGVAQSPRYKIIEKRQSVAFWCNPISGHATLYWYQQILGQGPKLLIQFQNNGVVDDSQLPKDRFSAERLKGVDSTLKIQPAKLEDSAVYLCASSLADSSYEQYFGPGTRLTVT.